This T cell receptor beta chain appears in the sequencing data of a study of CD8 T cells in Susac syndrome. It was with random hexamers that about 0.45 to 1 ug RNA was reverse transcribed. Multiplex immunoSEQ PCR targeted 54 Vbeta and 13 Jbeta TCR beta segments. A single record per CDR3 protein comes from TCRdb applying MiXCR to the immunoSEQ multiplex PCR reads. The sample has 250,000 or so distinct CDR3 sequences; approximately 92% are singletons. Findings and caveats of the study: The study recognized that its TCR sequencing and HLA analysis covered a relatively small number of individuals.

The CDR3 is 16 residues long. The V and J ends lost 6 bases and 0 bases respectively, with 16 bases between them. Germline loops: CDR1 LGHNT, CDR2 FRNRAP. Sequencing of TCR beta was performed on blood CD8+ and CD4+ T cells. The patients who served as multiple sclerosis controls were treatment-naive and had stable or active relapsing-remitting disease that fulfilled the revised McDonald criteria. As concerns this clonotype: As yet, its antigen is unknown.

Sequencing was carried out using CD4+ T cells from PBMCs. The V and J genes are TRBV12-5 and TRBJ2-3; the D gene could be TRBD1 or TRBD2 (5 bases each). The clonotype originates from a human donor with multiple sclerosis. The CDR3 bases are TGTGCTAGTGGCCCCGGGACGGGAACTAGCACAGATACGCAGTATTTT. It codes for CASGPGTGTSTDTQYF.